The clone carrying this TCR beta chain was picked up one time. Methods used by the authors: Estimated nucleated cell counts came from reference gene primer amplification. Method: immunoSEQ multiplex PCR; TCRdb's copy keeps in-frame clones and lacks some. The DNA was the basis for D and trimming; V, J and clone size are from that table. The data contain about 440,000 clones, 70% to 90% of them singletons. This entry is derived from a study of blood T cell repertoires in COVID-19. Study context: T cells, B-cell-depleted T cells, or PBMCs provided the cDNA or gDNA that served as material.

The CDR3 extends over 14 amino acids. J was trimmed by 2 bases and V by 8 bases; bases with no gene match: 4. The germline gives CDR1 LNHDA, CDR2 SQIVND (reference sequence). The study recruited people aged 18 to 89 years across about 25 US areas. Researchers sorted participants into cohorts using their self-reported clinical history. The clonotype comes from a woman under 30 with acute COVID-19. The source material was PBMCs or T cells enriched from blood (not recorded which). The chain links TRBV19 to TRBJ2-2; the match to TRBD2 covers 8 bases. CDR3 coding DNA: TGTGCCAGTGGGGGGACTAGTAACACCGGGGAGCTGTTTTTT. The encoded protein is CASGGTSNTGELFF.